The present T cell receptor (beta chain) was sequenced within a study of shared clonotypes between healthy human individuals. This CDR3 spans 16 amino acids. Germline CDR1 and CDR2: MNHEY and SVGAGI. V was pared by 0 bases and J by 3 bases, with 11 bases between. This clone was found once. Only CD45RO-negative cells positively selected for CCR7 counted as naive CD8 cells, so terminally differentiated effector memory CD45RA+ cells were excluded. The protocol was immunoSEQ multiplex PCR, while the TCRdb copy is restricted to in-frame clones and leaves out a portion. The sample has about 600,000 clones; just under 97% are singletons.

The chain carries TRBV6-5 and TRBJ2-2; TRBD2 is a possible D gene (5 bases). The TCR comes from a woman aged 25-40 years in good health. Source material: naive CD8+ T cells sorted from blood. This CDR3 is CASSYSTGIHTGELFF. CDR3 sequence (DNA): TGTGCCAGCAGTTACTCGACCGGGATCCACACCGGGGAGCTGTTTTTT.